This TCR beta chain stems from a study of OX40 agonist ivuxolimab in advanced cancers. Study outcomes and limitations: Dose levels from 0.1 to 3.0 mg/kg saw CD4+ and CD8+ blood T cells expand clonally by week 6.

The ends were cut back, 1 base at V and 5 bases at J, with 8 bases in the middle. The germline gives CDR1 SGHAT, CDR2 FQNNGV. The CDR3 runs 13 residues. Worth noting for this clone: Its antigen is unknown.

Data came from immunoSEQ multiplex PCR; TCRdb stores just in-frame clones and leaves some out. In the table there are 60,000 to 75,000 clones, about 90% of which are singletons. This chain links TRBV11-2 with TRBJ2-5; D is unresolved. The input for sequencing was CD4+ or CD8+ T cells sorted from blood, taken in a trial of the OX40 agonist ivuxolimab. The clonotype comes from an adult with an advanced solid tumor such as melanoma, head and neck, liver or kidney cancer. Here the CDR3 DNA reads TGTGCCAGCAGCTTAGGCTCCGTCGAGACCCAGTACTTC. The encoded protein is CASSLGSVETQYF.